These 8 T cell receptor beta chains came from one sample sequenced in a study of T cell responses to AZD1222 COVID-19 vaccine. Only in-frame clones appear in the TCRdb table, and some are missing; sequencing was by immunoSEQ multiplex PCR. Here the sample spans about 180,000 clones, about 91% being singletons. The sample was peripheral blood, taken 28 days after the second AZD1222 dose. The receptor set was obtained from an adult who received the AZD1222 COVID-19 vaccine.

The chain joins TRBV7-9 to TRBJ2-7, with D perhaps TRBD1 (5 bases). The V end lost 1 base, the J end lost 5 bases, and 18 bases lay between the germline ends. This CDR3 has 16 amino acids. Germline values: CDR1 SEHNR, CDR2 FQNEAQ (reference sequence). Written as DNA, the CDR3 is TGTGCCAGCAGCTTAGGCCTAAAGGGTTTAGGGGACGAGCAGTACTTC. Protein: CASSLGLKGLGDEQYF. Using reference TRBV7-9 and TRBJ2-7 for the parts outside the CDR3, the full variable domain is DTGVSQNPRHKITKRGQNVTFRCDPISEHNRLYWYRQTLGQGPEFLTYFQNEAQLEKSRLLSDRFSAERPKGSFSTLEIQRTEQGDSAMYLCASSLGLKGLGDEQYFGPGTRLTVT.

The rearrangement joins TRBV7-8 to TRBJ2-2; no definite D call. V was clipped by 7 bases and J by 6 bases, with 15 bases between them. CDR3 length equals 14 residues. The germline V gene encodes CDR1 SGHVS and CDR2 FQNEAQ. CDR3 bases: TGTGCCAGCACGCGAGGAGTCCCCCCCGGGGAGCTGTTTTTT. Translated: CASTRGVPPGELFF.

The chain combines TRBV29-1 with TRBJ1-2; maybe TRBD1 (6 bases). Trimming pared 7 bases from V and 7 bases from J, leaving 19 bases between. Looked up from germline, CDR1 is SQVTM and CDR2 is ANQGSEA. The CDR3 extends over 13 amino acids. CDR3 bases: TGCAGCGGGTCTCACTCAGGGGAGCGTGGCTACACCTTC. Translating gives CSGSHSGERGYTF.

This chain connects TRBV7-2 to TRBJ2-3; D remains ambiguous. The CDR3 is 15 amino acids. V was shortened by 2 bases and J by 2 bases, with 11 bases between the two germline ends. Germline V gene lookup returns CDR1 SGHTA and CDR2 FQGNSA. For the CDR3, the DNA is TGTGCCAGCAGCTTATTGGCCAGATTCACAGATACGCAGTATTTT. Translating it yields CASSLLARFTDTQYF.

V is TRBV29-1 and J is TRBJ1-4; the D is unclear. The CDR3 spans 13 residues. Trimming stripped 4 bases from V and 5 bases from J, with 11 bases between. Germline V CDR1 and CDR2: SQVTM, ANQGSEA. This CDR3 is CSVVSVLNEKLFF. CDR3 bases: TGCAGCGTTGTTTCCGTTTTAAATGAAAAACTGTTTTTT. The entire variable domain, with the rest obtained from reference TRBV29-1 and TRBJ1-4, is as follows: SAVISQKPSRDICQRGTSLTIQCQVDSQVTMMFWYRQQPGQSLTLIATANQGSEATYESGFVIDKFPISRPNLTFSTLTVSNMSPEDSSIYLCSVVSVLNEKLFFGSGTQLSVL.

The CDR3 DNA is TGTGCCAGCAGCCCCGGGTTAGCGGGGGGATTGACGGATACGCAGTATTTT. It codes for CASSPGLAGGLTDTQYF. The chain is built from TRBV13 and TRBJ2-3; TRBD2 matches at 10 bases. The CDR3 sequence is 17 residues long. CDR1 and CDR2 from the germline V gene are PRHDT and FYEKMQ (reference sequence). V dropped 5 bases and J dropped 6; count of bases not matched to a gene: 14. The variable domain in full, completed from reference TRBV13 and TRBJ2-3, reads AAGVIQSPRHLIKEKRETATLKCYPIPRHDTVYWYQQGPGQDPQFLISFYEKMQSDKGSIPDRFSAQQFSDYHSELNMSSLELGDSALYFCASSPGLAGGLTDTQYFGPGTRLTVL.

CDR3 coding DNA: TGTGCCAGCAGTGACATGGGACAGGGGAGTTTGGAGACCCAGTACTTC. Protein: CASSDMGQGSLETQYF. The chain has TRBV6-1 and TRBJ2-5; 10 nucleotides agree with TRBD1. CDR1 is MNHNS, CDR2 SASEGT, per germline. The V segment lost 3 bases and the J segment 5 bases; nucleotides outside the gene matches: 9. This CDR3 has 16 residues.

The gene calls are TRBV29-1 and TRBJ2-7; maybe TRBD1 (6 bases). The CDR3 is made up of 12 amino acids. V was cut by 4 bases and J by 2 bases, with 9 bases left in between. Per germline, CDR1 SQVTM and CDR2 ANQGSEA. This CDR3 is CSVGQGTYEQYF. The CDR3 DNA follows: TGCAGCGTTGGTCAGGGGACCTACGAGCAGTACTTC.